The 22 T cell receptor beta chains below were found in one sample sequenced in a study of blood T cell repertoires in COVID-19. Data came from immunoSEQ multiplex PCR; TCRdb stores just in-frame clones and leaves some out. There are 390,000 or so clones in the sample; roughly 90% occur only once, and approximately 3% lies in the top ten. Sequencing input: peripheral blood. These receptors were obtained from a woman aged 25 to 39 with COVID-19, enrolled during active disease.

The rearrangement joins TRBV7-9 to TRBJ2-1; 15 nucleotides match TRBD2. Losses at the gene ends were 5 bases for V and 8 bases for J; bases not matched to a gene: 4. Germline CDR1 and CDR2: SEHNR and FQNEAQ (reference sequence). The CDR3 runs to 15 residues. The CDR3 loop reads CASSRTSGREDEQFF. The DNA for the CDR3 is TGTGCCAGCAGCCGGACTAGCGGGAGGGAAGATGAGCAGTTCTTC.

The chain couples TRBV6-2 or TRBV6-3 to TRBJ2-7, with TRBD2 as a possible D gene (6 bases). This CDR3 is 16 amino acids long. Germline CDR1 and CDR2: MNHEY and SVGEGT. Trimming left V 0 bases short and J 3 bases short, with 15 bases between. Here the CDR3 reads CASSYSVDAGHYEQYV. The CDR3 region has the DNA TGTGCCAGCAGTTACTCGGTCGACGCGGGGCACTACGAGCAGTACGTC.

This chain links TRBV2 with TRBJ2-7; 7 bases agree with TRBD1. After removal of 6 bases from V and 2 bases from J, the junction contained 4 bases not matched to a gene. The CDR3 consists of 13 residues. Germline V gene sequence: CDR1 SNHLY, CDR2 FYNNEI. CDR3 DNA sequence: TGTGCCAGCAGCACAACAGGGGCCTACGAGCAGTACTTC. It encodes CASSTTGAYEQYF.

The chain has TRBV4-3 and TRBJ1-3, with D possibly TRBD1 on 6 matching bases. Germline values: CDR1 LGHNA, CDR2 YSLEER. The CDR3 loop spans 16 amino acids. Trimming left V 0 bases short and J 1 base short, with 10 bases between. CDR3: CASSQDLTGSGNTIYF. The CDR3 region has the DNA TGCGCCAGCAGCCAAGACCTTACAGGGTCTGGAAACACCATATATTTT.

The CDR3 DNA reads as TGTGCCACCAGTGATTCTAGGGGCAGGAGAGATGGCTACACCTTC. It codes for CATSDSRGRRDGYTF. The chain joins TRBV24-1 to TRBJ1-2, with D perhaps matching TRBD1 (5 bases). This CDR3 has 15 amino acids. Germline CDR1 and CDR2: KGHDR and SFDVKD. With 2 bases removed from V and 6 bases from J, the gap between germline ends came to 15 bases.

The chain has TRBV5-1 and TRBJ2-7, with TRBD2 identical over 12 bases. V shed 3 bases and J 1 base; nucleotides not matched to a gene: 2. CDR1 and CDR2 (germline): SGHRS, YFSETQ. The CDR3 is 15 amino acids. The CDR3 spells CASSSGLAGSYEQYF. As DNA, the CDR3 is TGCGCCAGCAGCTCAGGACTAGCGGGGTCCTACGAGCAGTACTTC.

As concerns this clone: Within the sample, other DNA sequences also encode this same CDR3. This chain uses TRBV9 with TRBJ2-3; D possibly corresponds to TRBD2 (8 bases). V dropped 3 bases and J dropped 0 bases, with 14 bases sitting between them. The CDR3 sequence is 16 residues long. From germline, CDR1 is SGDLS and CDR2 YYNGEE. In DNA, the CDR3 is TGTGCCAGCAGCGCGGGAGGGGGCCTTAGCACAGATACGCAGTATTTT. Its translation is CASSAGGGLSTDTQYF.

The gene calls are TRBV5-4 and TRBJ1-2; 8 nucleotides line up with TRBD1. Germline assignment: CDR1 SGHNT and CDR2 YYREEE (reference sequence). V was clipped by 2 bases and J by 8 bases; unmatched bases: 5. The CDR3 extends over 13 amino acids. CDR3 DNA sequence: TGTGCCAGCAGCTTAACAGGGGGTAAAGGCTACACCTTC. Protein product: CASSLTGGKGYTF.

This chain uses TRBV6-2 or TRBV6-3 with TRBJ2-1; D is perhaps TRBD2 (6 bases). The ends were cut back, 6 bases at V and 2 bases at J, with 11 bases in the middle. The germline V gene encodes CDR1 MNHEY and CDR2 SVGEGT. This CDR3 spans 14 amino acids. CDR3 protein: CASSSGRPYNEQFF. DNA of the CDR3: TGTGCCAGCAGCTCCGGGAGACCCTACAATGAGCAGTTCTTC.

Here the CDR3 reads CSASTGLGYTF. In nucleotides, the CDR3 is TGCAGTGCTAGTACAGGGCTGGGCTACACCTTC. The rearrangement joins TRBV20-1 to TRBJ1-2; D perhaps matches TRBD1 (6 bases). The V gene lost 3 bases and the J gene lost 8 bases, with 10 bases spanning the gap. CDR3 length: 11 amino acids. Germline-derived CDR1 and CDR2 are DFQATT and SNEGSKA (reference sequence).

This sequence joins TRBV28 and TRBJ1-2; no clear D. CDR1 is MDHEN and CDR2 is SYDVKM in the germline V gene. V was shortened by 1 base and J by 4 bases, with 13 bases between the two germline ends. The CDR3 totals 15 residues. Here the CDR3 DNA reads TGTGCCAGCAGTTTATCGGCTTCCGCGGGCTATGGCTACACCTTC. The encoded protein is CASSLSASAGYGYTF.

The chain links TRBV6-5 to TRBJ1-6; D not certain. The CDR3 sequence is 15 residues long. Germline assignment: CDR1 MNHEY and CDR2 SVGAGI. Trimming removed 2 bases from V and 10 bases from J, with 15 bases in between. DNA for the CDR3: TGTGCCAGCAGTTACCCGTCCGAGAGAGGATCACCCCTCCACTTT. Protein product: CASSYPSERGSPLHF.

V and J are TRBV3-1 (or the pseudogene TRBV3-2) and TRBJ2-2, with D unclear. The V and J ends lost 4 bases and 6 bases respectively, with 6 bases between them. This CDR3 has 12 amino acids. The germline V gene has CDR1 LGHDT and CDR2 YNNKEL (reference sequence). CDR3 region: CASSRPAGELFF. The CDR3 DNA reads as TGTGCCAGCAGCCGGCCTGCCGGGGAGCTGTTTTTT.

The chain employs TRBV28 and TRBJ1-6; D is possibly TRBD1 (6 bases). CDR3 length: 16 amino acids. Trimming left V 5 bases short and J 3 bases short, with 14 bases between. CDR1 and CDR2 (germline): MDHEN, SYDVKM. The CDR3 nucleotides read TGTGCCAGCAGTCCGAGGGAGGGGGTCTATAATTCACCCCTCCACTTT. Translation: CASSPREGVYNSPLHF.

This clone appeared a single time. The chain carries TRBV10-3 and TRBJ2-4, with 11 bases that match TRBD2. This CDR3 comprises 16 residues. Germline CDR1 reads ENHRY; CDR2 reads SYGVKD. Trimming at V came to 6 bases and at J to 2 bases, leaving 6 bases not matched to a gene. CDR3 loop: CAISPTSGRTKNIQYF. The CDR3 nucleotides are TGTGCCATCAGCCCCACTAGCGGGAGAACCAAAAACATTCAGTACTTC.

In DNA, the CDR3 is TGTGCCAGCAGCCGAGGGTGGGAGACCCAGTACTTC. This translates into CASSRGWETQYF. This chain connects TRBV7-9 to TRBJ2-5; perhaps TRBD2 as D (5 bases). CDR3 length: 12 residues. The V and J ends lost 5 bases and 5 bases respectively, with 9 bases between them. The germline CDR1 and CDR2 sequences are SEHNR and FQNEAQ (reference sequence).

V gene TRBV4-3 combines with J gene TRBJ2-2; D not resolved. The length of the CDR3 is 16 residues. The germline gives CDR1 LGHNA, CDR2 YSLEER. The V end was cut by 0 bases, the J end by 3 bases, with 11 bases between. The CDR3 loop is CASSQDWRMDTGELFF. The CDR3 DNA sequence: TGCGCCAGCAGCCAAGATTGGCGGATGGACACCGGGGAGCTGTTTTTT.

This clone was seen a handful of times. The chain combines TRBV7-9 with TRBJ1-6; 7 nucleotides match TRBD1. Trimming cost V 5 bases and J 7 bases; bases outside gene matches: 11. Germline assignment: CDR1 SEHNR and CDR2 FQNEAQ (reference sequence). CDR3 length equals 16 residues. The CDR3: CASSRTGTVSNSPLHF. The DNA for the CDR3 is TGTGCCAGCAGCCGTACCGGGACAGTATCAAATTCACCCCTCCACTTT.

V usage is TRBV6-5 and J usage is TRBJ2-1, with 8 nucleotides matching TRBD2. Germline V gene lookup returns CDR1 MNHEY and CDR2 SVGAGI. V gave up 11 bases and J gave up 6 bases; unmatched junction bases: 9. The CDR3 is made up of 13 amino acids. Written as DNA, the CDR3 is TGTGCCCCCGGGGCGGGGGGTTCCAATGAGCAGTTCTTC. Translating gives CAPGAGGSNEQFF.

This sequence joins TRBV11-2 and TRBJ2-7; 9 positions agree with TRBD1. This CDR3 contains 17 residues. The V gene end was trimmed by 3 bases and the J gene end by 3 bases; junction bases not matched to a gene: 12. Germline V gives CDR1 SGHAT, CDR2 FQNNGV. CDR3 in DNA: TGTGCCAGCAGCTTCACAACGGGAGGACAGGGGAACTACGAGCAGTACTTC. It is translated as CASSFTTGGQGNYEQYF.

This clone has a single count. The chain couples TRBV7-2 to TRBJ2-1; D gene uncertain. The germline V gene has CDR1 SGHTA and CDR2 FQGNSA. The length of the CDR3 is 11 residues. V lost 3 bases, J lost 8 bases, and 5 bases lay in between. The CDR3 loop is CASSLGDEQFF. In DNA form, the CDR3 reads TGTGCCAGCAGCTTGGGCGATGAGCAGTTCTTC.

This clone was detected only a few times. The V gene is TRBV7-9, the J gene TRBJ2-5; 8 nucleotides match TRBD2. V dropped 2 bases and J dropped 2; count of bases not matched to a gene: 1. The length of the CDR3 is 14 residues. The V gene's germline CDR1 is SEHNR and CDR2 FQNEAQ (reference sequence). The CDR3 loop is CASSLTSGQETQYF. The CDR3 DNA is TGTGCCAGCAGCTTAACTAGCGGTCAAGAGACCCAGTACTTC. The full variable domain, its missing parts supplied by reference TRBV7-9 and TRBJ2-5, is DTGVSQNPRHKITKRGQNVTFRCDPISEHNRLYWYRQTLGQGPEFLTYFQNEAQLEKSRLLSDRFSAERPKGSFSTLEIQRTEQGDSAMYLCASSLTSGQETQYFGPGTRLLVL.